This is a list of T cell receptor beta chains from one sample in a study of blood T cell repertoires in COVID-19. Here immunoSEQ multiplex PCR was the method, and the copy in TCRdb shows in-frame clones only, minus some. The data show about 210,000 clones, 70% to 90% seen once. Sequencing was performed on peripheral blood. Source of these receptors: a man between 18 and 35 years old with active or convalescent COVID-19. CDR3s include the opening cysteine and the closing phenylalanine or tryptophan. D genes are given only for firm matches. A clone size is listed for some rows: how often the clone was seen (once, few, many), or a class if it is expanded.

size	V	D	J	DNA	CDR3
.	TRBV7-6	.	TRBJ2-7	TGTGCCAGCAGCCCTCCTAGGGGCTACGAGCAGTACTTC	CASSPPRGYEQYF
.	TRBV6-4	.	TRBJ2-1	TGTGCCAGCAGTGACTCGGCGGGGACCAACGGTGAGCAGTTCTTC	CASSDSAGTNGEQFF
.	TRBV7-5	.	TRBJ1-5	TGTGCCAGAAGCTTAGTCCGCAGGGGTGGCAATCAGCCCCAGCATTTT	CARSLVRRGGNQPQHF
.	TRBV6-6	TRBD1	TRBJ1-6	TGTGCCAGCAGCCCTGGACAGGATAATTCACCCCTCCACTTT	CASSPGQDNSPLHF
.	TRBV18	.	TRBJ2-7	TGTGCCAGCTCCCCCAGGGACGGGGGCTACGAGCAGTACTTC	CASSPRDGGYEQYF
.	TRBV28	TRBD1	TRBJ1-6	TGTGCCAGCAGTTTAATTATAGGGACAGGCCTAAACCACTCCTATAATTCACCCCTCCACTTT	CASSLIIGTGLNHSYNSPLHF
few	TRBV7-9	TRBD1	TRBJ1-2	TGTGCCAGCAGCGGTCGGGACAGCCGTTCGAATGGCTACACCTTC	CASSGRDSRSNGYTF
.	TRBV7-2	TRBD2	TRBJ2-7	TGTGCCAGCAGCTTAGCTAGCGGGAGTAATTACGAGCAGTACTTC	CASSLASGSNYEQYF
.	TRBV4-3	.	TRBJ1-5	TGCGCCAGCAGCCAAGACCCGGGTTATAGCAATCAGCCCCAGCATTTT	CASSQDPGYSNQPQHF
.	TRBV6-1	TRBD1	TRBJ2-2	TGTGCCAGCAGTGAAATGGGACAGGGGAATTTTGGGGAGCTGTTTTTT	CASSEMGQGNFGELFF
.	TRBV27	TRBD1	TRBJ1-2	TGTGCCAGCTCCCCCAAGCAGCACCTTCCGGGACAGGGGTACTCTGGCTACACCTTC	CASSPKQHLPGQGYSGYTF
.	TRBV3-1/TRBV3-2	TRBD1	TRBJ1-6	TGTGCCAGCAGCAAGCAGGACAGGGGGAATTCACCCCTCCACTTT	CASSKQDRGNSPLHF
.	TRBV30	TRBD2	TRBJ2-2	TGTGCCTGGAGGAAAGGACTAGCGGGAGTTGGCGGGGAGCTGTTTTTT	CAWRKGLAGVGGELFF
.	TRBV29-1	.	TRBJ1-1	TGCAGCGTTGGCCCCGGAGCTTTCTTT	CSVGPGAFF
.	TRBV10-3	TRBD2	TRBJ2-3	TGTGCCATCAGTGACCGGGGTAGCGGGAGCACAGATACGCAGTATTTT	CAISDRGSGSTDTQYF
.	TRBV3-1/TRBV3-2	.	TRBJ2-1	TGTGCCAGCAGACAGGCTTTTATCGATGAGCAGTTCTTC	CASRQAFIDEQFF
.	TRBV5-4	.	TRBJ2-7	TGTGCCAGCAGCTTGGAAGGTCGCGGAAACTACGAGCAGTACTTC	CASSLEGRGNYEQYF
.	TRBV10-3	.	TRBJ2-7	TGTGCCATCAGTGAGTCGACCCAGGGGCTCTACGAGCAGTACTTC	CAISESTQGLYEQYF
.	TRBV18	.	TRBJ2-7	TGTGCCAGCTCACCACGCGACAGAAACTACGAGCAGTACTTC	CASSPRDRNYEQYF
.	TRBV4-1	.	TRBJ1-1	TGCGCCAGCAGCCTCCCGGGACACGGAGCTTTCTTT	CASSLPGHGAFF
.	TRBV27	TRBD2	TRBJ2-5	TGTGCCAGCAGTTTAAGTAGAGGGCTAGCGGGAAAAGAGACCCAGTACTTC	CASSLSRGLAGKETQYF
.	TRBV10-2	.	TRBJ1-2	TGCGCCAGCAGTGAGGTAGCGGAGCAGAACTATGGCTACACCTTC	CASSEVAEQNYGYTF
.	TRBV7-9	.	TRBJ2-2	TGTGCCAGCAGCTTCGGGGCCGGGGAGCTGTTTTTT	CASSFGAGELFF
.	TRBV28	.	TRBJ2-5	TGTGCCAGCAGTTCCCCTAGCCCAGGGGCCCAAGAGACCCAGTACTTC	CASSSPSPGAQETQYF
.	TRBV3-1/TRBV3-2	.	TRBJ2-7	TGTGCCAGCAGCCAAGCCGGGTTCGACGAGCAGTACTTC	CASSQAGFDEQYF
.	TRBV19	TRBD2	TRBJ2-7	TGTGCCAGCACCGGGACTAGCGGGAGTTACGAGCAGTACTTC	CASTGTSGSYEQYF
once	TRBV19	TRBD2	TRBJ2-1	TGTGCCAGTAGTACGACTAGCCAGAGAGGATACAATGAGCAGTTCTTC	CASSTTSQRGYNEQFF